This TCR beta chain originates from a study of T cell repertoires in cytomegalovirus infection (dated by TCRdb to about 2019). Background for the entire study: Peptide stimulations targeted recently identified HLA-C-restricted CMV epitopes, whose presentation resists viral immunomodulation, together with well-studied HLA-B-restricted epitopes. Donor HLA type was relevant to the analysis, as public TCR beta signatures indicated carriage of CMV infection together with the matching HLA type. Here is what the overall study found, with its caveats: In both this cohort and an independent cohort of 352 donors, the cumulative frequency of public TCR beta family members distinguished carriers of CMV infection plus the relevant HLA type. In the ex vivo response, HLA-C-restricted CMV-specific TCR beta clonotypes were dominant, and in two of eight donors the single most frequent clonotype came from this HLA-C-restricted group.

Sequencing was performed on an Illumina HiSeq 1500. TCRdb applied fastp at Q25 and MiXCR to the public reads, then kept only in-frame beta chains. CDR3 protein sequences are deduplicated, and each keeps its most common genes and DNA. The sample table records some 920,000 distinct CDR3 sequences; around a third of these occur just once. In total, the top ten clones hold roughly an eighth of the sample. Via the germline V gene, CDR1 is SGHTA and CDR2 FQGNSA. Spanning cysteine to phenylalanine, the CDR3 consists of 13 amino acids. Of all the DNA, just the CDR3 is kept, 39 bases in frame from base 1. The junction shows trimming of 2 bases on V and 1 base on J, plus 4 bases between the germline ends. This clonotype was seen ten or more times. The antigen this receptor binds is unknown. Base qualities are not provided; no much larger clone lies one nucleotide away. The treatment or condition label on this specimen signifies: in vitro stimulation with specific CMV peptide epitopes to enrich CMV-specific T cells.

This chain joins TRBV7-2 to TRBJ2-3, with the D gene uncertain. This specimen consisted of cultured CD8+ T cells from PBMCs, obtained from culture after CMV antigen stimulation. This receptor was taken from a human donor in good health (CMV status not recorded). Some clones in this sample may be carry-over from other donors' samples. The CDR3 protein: CASSLPGTDTQYF. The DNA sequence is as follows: TGTGCCAGCAGCTTACCCGGCACAGATACGCAGTATTTT. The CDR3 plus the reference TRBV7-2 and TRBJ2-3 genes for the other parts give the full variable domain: GAGVSQSPSNKVTEKGKDVELRCDPISGHTALYWYRQSLGQGLEFLIYFQGNSAPDKSGLPSDRFSAERTGGSVSTLTIQRTQQEDSAVYLCASSLPGTDTQYFGPGTRLTVL.